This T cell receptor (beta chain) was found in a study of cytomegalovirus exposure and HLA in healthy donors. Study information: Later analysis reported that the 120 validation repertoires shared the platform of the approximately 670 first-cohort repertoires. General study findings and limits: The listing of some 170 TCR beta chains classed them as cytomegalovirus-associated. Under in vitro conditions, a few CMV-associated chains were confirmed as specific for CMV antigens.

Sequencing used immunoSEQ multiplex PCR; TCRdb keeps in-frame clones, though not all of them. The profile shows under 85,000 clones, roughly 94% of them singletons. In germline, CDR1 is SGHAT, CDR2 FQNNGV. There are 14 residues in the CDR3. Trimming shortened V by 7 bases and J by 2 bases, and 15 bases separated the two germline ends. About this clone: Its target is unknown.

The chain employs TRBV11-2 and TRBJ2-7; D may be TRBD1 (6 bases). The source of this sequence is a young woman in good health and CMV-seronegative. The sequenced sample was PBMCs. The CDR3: CASKGTLETYEQYF. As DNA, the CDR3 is TGTGCCAGCAAGGGGACACTCGAAACCTACGAGCAGTACTTC. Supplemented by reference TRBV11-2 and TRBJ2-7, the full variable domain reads EAGVAQSPRYKIIEKRQSVAFWCNPISGHATLYWYQQILGQGPKLLIQFQNNGVVDDSQLPKDRFSAERLKGVDSTLKIQPAKLEDSAVYLCASKGTLETYEQYFGPGTRLTVT.